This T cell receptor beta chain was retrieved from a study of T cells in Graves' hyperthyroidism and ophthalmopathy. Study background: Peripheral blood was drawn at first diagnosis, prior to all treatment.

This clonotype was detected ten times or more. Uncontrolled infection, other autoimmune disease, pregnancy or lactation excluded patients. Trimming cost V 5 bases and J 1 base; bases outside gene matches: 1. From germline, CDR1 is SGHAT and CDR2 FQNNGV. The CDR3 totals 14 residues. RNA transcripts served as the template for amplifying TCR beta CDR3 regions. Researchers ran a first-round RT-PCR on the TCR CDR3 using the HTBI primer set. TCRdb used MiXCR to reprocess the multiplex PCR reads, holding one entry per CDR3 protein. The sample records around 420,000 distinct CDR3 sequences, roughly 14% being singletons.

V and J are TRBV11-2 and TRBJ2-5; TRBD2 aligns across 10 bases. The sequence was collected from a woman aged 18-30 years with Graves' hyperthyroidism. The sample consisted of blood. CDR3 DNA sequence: TGTGCCAGCAGCGCTAGCGGGGGCCAAGAGACCCAGTACTTC. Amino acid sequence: CASSASGGQETQYF.